The entry below gives a single T cell receptor beta chain sequence along with its context. Its antigen target is currently unknown. No qualities accompany the bases; no much larger clone lies one base away. CDR1 and CDR2 were assigned from the germline V gene as MNHEY and SVGAGI. V is clipped by 0 bases and J by 7 bases, and the sequence between their germline boundaries is 12 bases long. The CDR3 sequence holds 14 residues, the cysteine and phenylalanine included. CDR3 DNA is the only sequence kept; it has 42 bases, read in frame from the first base. The sample is drawn from a study of control samples from healthy donors and cancer patients (dated by TCRdb to between 2020 and 2021). Library prep was done by the immunoSEQ multiplex PCR assay. TCRdb's version of the immuneACCESS table is confined to in-frame rearrangements and falls short of the full clone set. An unresolved V gene accounts for under half of the shortfall where checked; the remainder is of unknown origin. Within this sample are about 170,000 clones, with 75% to 95% of them counted one time only. The ten largest clones add up to approximately 1.4% of the sample.

The chain is encoded by TRBV6-5 joined to TRBJ1-2, and perhaps TRBD1 as D gene, on 6 matching bases. The clonotype comes from a woman in her twenties or thirties in good health. Sequencing input: blood. Here is the DNA: TGTGCCAGCAGTTACTCCCCACAGGGCGGTGGCTACACCTTC. This gives the protein CASSYSPQGGGYTF.